This T cell receptor beta chain is from a study of CD8 T cells in Susac syndrome (dated by TCRdb to between 2017 and 2020). Describing the broader study: Whether CD8+ T cell activation and differentiation in Susac syndrome was antigen driven was tested using repertoire sequencing. Findings and caveats that apply to the study as a whole: The TCR sequencing and HLA analysis was acknowledged to have included a relatively small number of individuals.

RNA was extracted using the RNeasy kit, and roughly 0.5 to 1 ug of the RNA was reverse transcribed with random hexamers. The immunoSEQ multiplex PCR assay, covering 54 Vbeta and 13 Jbeta segments, was used to amplify TCR beta CDR3 regions. PCR amplification bias was corrected by using a synthetic template baseline for primer optimization and computational correction. Processing in the source paper ran as follows. Reads were assigned to V, D and J genes according to IMGT and analyzed in immunoSEQ Analyzer, with only productive sequences retained. Clonality was computed as one minus Shannon entropy normalized by log2 of the number of productive unique sequences. For each patient and control, public and private clones were evaluated among the 100 most prevalent clones. Clones were defined as Susac-specific when absent from the healthy and MS cohorts, from about 1,100 published viral clones and from other ImmuneACCESS disease sequences. TCRdb trimmed the raw reads at Q25, called clones with MiXCR and kept productive beta chains. Each record represents a unique CDR3 protein, reported with the most common genes and DNA among its rows. TCRdb, not the authors, supplied the V and J calls. Here the sample has some 200,000 distinct CDR3 sequences; 90% to 95% occur a single time. The ten largest clones add up to 0.093% of the sample.

Here V drops 2 bases and J drops 9 bases, and the junction holds 7 bases not matched to any gene. Including the terminal cysteine and phenylalanine, the CDR3 comprises 15 residues. The retained sequence is limited to the CDR3, 45 bases, with the frame set at the first base. Per the germline V gene (reference sequence), LNHDA is the CDR1 and SQIVND is the CDR2. As for this clonotype: What this receptor recognizes is not known. Within one base of it there is no much larger clone, and no base qualities were kept.

Peripheral blood CD8+ and CD4+ T cells from healthy donors, Susac syndrome patients and multiple sclerosis patients were profiled using high-throughput TCR beta sequencing. Multiple sclerosis controls were treatment-naive patients with stable or active relapsing-remitting disease fulfilling revised McDonald criteria. Bulk CD8+ and CD4+ T cells were purified by magnetic negative isolation, whereas CD8+ TEMRA cells were enriched by FACS. Blood was drawn into EDTA tubes, processed within 24 hours, and PBMCs were isolated by density gradient centrifugation. PBMCs intended for TCR sequencing were cryopreserved in liquid nitrogen and were subsequently thawed in a 37 degrees C water bath. Purity of sorted or isolated CD4+, CD8+ and CD8+ TEMRA cells was at least 90%.

This sequence was found in a human donor with multiple sclerosis. The chain couples TRBV19 to TRBJ2-1; 10 of the junction bases match TRBD2. Sequencing was carried out using CD4+ T cells from PBMCs. The DNA reads TGTGCCAGTAGTATAAGCGGGAGGGCCTGGGGTGAGCAGTTCTTC. This translates into CASSISGRAWGEQFF.